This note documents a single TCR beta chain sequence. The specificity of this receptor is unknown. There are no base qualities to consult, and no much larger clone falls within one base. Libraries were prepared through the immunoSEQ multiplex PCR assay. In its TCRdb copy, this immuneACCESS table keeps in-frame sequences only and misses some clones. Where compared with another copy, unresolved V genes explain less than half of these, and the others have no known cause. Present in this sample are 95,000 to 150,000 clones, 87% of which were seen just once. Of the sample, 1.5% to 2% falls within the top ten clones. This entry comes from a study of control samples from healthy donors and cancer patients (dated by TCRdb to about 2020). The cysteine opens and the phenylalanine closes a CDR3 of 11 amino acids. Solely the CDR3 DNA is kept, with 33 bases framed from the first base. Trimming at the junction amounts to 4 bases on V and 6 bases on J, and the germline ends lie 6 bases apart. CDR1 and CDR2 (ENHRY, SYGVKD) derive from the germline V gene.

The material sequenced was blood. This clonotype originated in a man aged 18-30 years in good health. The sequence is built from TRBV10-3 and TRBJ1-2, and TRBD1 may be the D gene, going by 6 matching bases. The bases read TGTGCCATCAGTGCAGGGGATGGCTACACCTTC. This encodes CAISAGDGYTF.